This TCR beta chain was recovered during a study of blood T cell repertoires in COVID-19. At the level of the study: Researchers got acute and convalescent COVID-19 samples from the United States, Italy and Spain. T cells, B-cell-depleted T cells, or PBMCs provided the cDNA or gDNA that served as material.

Original data processing: Nucleated cell counts were estimated from reference gene primer amplification. Assay used: immunoSEQ multiplex PCR; TCRdb lists only in-frame clones, some missing. V and J calls and clone size come straight from that table; D and trimming were deduced from the DNA. The table shows 200,000 to 250,000 clones, with around three quarters occurring only once. The clonotype originates from a woman between 65 and 79 years old with acute or convalescent COVID-19. Sequenced: peripheral blood.

As DNA, the CDR3 is TGTGCCAGCAGCTTAGCCCTCTGGCAGGGGACCTCTAGCTATGGCTACACCTTC. Its protein product is CASSLALWQGTSSYGYTF. The chain has TRBV7-8 and TRBJ1-2; D might be TRBD1 (6 bases). Trimming pared 0 bases from V and 4 bases from J, leaving 21 bases between. The CDR3 extends over 18 amino acids. The germline gives CDR1 SGHVS, CDR2 FQNEAQ.